Shown below are 17 T cell receptor beta chains from a single sample sequenced in a study of T cells after yellow fever vaccination. A single record per CDR3 protein comes from TCRdb applying MiXCR to the 5' RACE reads. The data show 25,000 to 30,000 distinct CDR3 sequences, over 4.5% seen once. Sequencing was performed on CD8+ T cells sorted from PBMCs, taken 10 days after the yellow fever booster vaccination. Every receptor here comes from a man aged 30 to 45 who received the YFV17D yellow fever vaccine.

This clonotype was recorded at least ten times. The V call is TRBV7-2, the J call TRBJ1-5, with D perhaps TRBD1 (5 bases). The CDR3 loop spans 15 amino acids. V lost 3 bases and J lost 0, with 9 bases in between. Per germline, CDR1 SGHTA and CDR2 FQGNSA. CDR3 residues: CASSLGGFSNQPQHF. As DNA, the CDR3 is TGTGCCAGCAGCTTGGGGGGGTTTAGCAATCAGCCCCAGCATTTT.

This clonotype was seen ten or more times. V and J are TRBV27 and TRBJ2-5; D unresolved. From germline, CDR1 is MNHEY and CDR2 SMNVEV (reference sequence). Trimming pared 4 bases from V and 1 base from J, leaving 10 bases between. CDR3 length: 14 amino acids. CDR3 DNA sequence: TGTGCCAGCAGTTCCCTGGGCCCCCAAGAGACCCAGTACTTC. Encoded protein: CASSSLGPQETQYF.

This clonotype was seen many times. V and J are TRBV29-1 and TRBJ2-3; TRBD2 matches 13 bases. Germline CDR1 SQVTM, CDR2 ANQGSEA. V was pared by 7 bases and J by 4 bases, with 23 bases of the junction left unmatched. The CDR3 runs to 20 residues. CDR3 in DNA: TGCAGCGCAGGACAGGGACCTACTAGCGGGAGGGCCTCGGGGCCAGATACGCAGTATTTT. Translated: CSAGQGPTSGRASGPDTQYF.

This clonotype was recorded many times. This chain links TRBV27 with TRBJ2-7, with 9 nucleotides matching TRBD1. Germline trimming cut 3 bases from V and 6 bases from J; bases unmatched to any gene: 9. From germline, CDR1 is MNHEY and CDR2 SMNVEV (reference sequence). The CDR3 runs 15 residues. CDR3 residues: CASSFSGTGRGEQYF. The CDR3 region has the DNA TGTGCCAGCAGTTTTTCCGGGACAGGGAGAGGCGAGCAGTACTTC.

This clonotype was counted ten times or more. The chain recombines TRBV2 with TRBJ2-1; TRBD2 agrees at 9 bases. Germline lookup yields CDR1 SNHLY and CDR2 FYNNEI. The CDR3 consists of 14 residues. Losses at the gene ends were 7 bases for V and 7 bases for J; bases not matched to a gene: 8. CDR3 DNA sequence: TGTGCCAGCATAAAGACCCTAGCGGGAAATGAGCAGTTCTTC. This codes for CASIKTLAGNEQFF.

This clonotype was seen repeatedly, ten times or more. This rearrangement joins TRBV27 to TRBJ2-5; a possible D gene is TRBD1 (6 bases). This CDR3 contains 20 residues. CDR1 MNHEY and CDR2 SMNVEV come from the germline V gene (reference sequence). V dropped 7 bases and J dropped 4 bases, with 34 bases sitting between them. CDR3 residues: CASTSFRGTESQPLGETQYF. The DNA of the CDR3 is TGTGCCAGCACCTCTTTTAGGGGGACCGAATCACAACCTTTGGGAGAGACCCAGTACTTC.

In its sample, this clonotype was seen many times. The chain has TRBV6-2 or TRBV6-3 and TRBJ2-3; a weak D match, TRBD2 (5 bases). The V end was cut by 10 bases, the J end by 7 bases, with 24 bases between. Germline V gives CDR1 MNHEY, CDR2 SVGEGT. The length of the CDR3 is 15 residues. The CDR3 loop is CATLGGGIFLYTQYF. The CDR3 nucleotides are TGTGCCACCCTAGGCGGAGGAATTTTTTTATATACGCAGTATTTT.

Worth noting for this clonotype: Germline is not matched at one junction end, which may reflect a read error. The genes are TRBV7-2 and TRBJ2-1; D ambiguous. Germline CDR1 reads SGHTA; CDR2 reads FQGNSA. The CDR3 totals 12 residues. The CDR3 DNA reads TGTGCCAGCAGCTCATCTTACAATGAGCAGTCCTTC. Translated, it gives CASSSSYNEQSF.

Many counts were recorded for this clonotype. This rearrangement joins TRBV7-2 to TRBJ2-7; 7 bases align to TRBD2. The CDR3 is made up of 13 amino acids. V trimming: 1 base; J trimming: 6 bases; junction bases outside the gene matches: 3. Germline CDR1 SGHTA, CDR2 FQGNSA. CDR3 in DNA: TGTGCCAGCAGCTTAGGCGGGGGAGGCGAGCAGTACTTC. Its translation is CASSLGGGGEQYF.

In its sample, this clonotype was seen many times. DNA for the CDR3: TGTGCCAGCAGCCCCGCCCTGGGGCTTAAGGGTGAGCAGTTCTTC. It is translated as CASSPALGLKGEQFF. This chain joins TRBV6-2 or TRBV6-3 and TRBJ2-1; D perhaps matches TRBD1 (5 bases). Germline V gives CDR1 MNHEY, CDR2 SVGEGT. Trimming removed 6 bases at V and 9 bases at J, with 21 bases between. The CDR3 is 15 residues long.

This clonotype was seen many times. The chain links TRBV10-3 to TRBJ2-5; 9 nucleotides line up with TRBD1. Germline V gene data show CDR1 as ENHRY and CDR2 as SYGVKD. The CDR3 sequence is 17 residues long. Trimming cost V 3 bases and J 3 bases; bases outside gene matches: 11. DNA for the CDR3: TGTGCCATCAGTGACCGGGGACAGGGCGCTCGAAAAGAGACCCAGTACTTC. It translates to CAISDRGQGARKETQYF.

This clonotype was recorded many times. V and J are TRBV20-1 and TRBJ2-7, with unresolved D. The germline V and J ends were trimmed by 3 bases and 0 bases, with 12 bases remaining between them. Germline CDR1 and CDR2: DFQATT and SNEGSKA (reference sequence). The CDR3 consists of 14 residues. For the CDR3, the DNA is TGCAGTGCTAGGCTCCTTCTGCTCTCCTACGAGCAGTACTTC. Translation: CSARLLLLSYEQYF.

This clonotype was detected many times. The chain couples TRBV7-9 to TRBJ1-2; no reliable D call. Germline lookup yields CDR1 SEHNR and CDR2 FQNEAQ (reference sequence). The V and J ends lost 5 bases and 8 bases respectively, with 21 bases between them. This CDR3 region has 15 residues. For the CDR3, the DNA is TGTGCCAGCAGCCCCTACCGGGCCCCCGATTGGGGCTACACCTTC. Residues: CASSPYRAPDWGYTF.

This clonotype occurred many times. The V call is TRBV5-1, the J call TRBJ2-2; the match to TRBD2 covers 12 bases. Germline CDR1 and CDR2: SGHRS and YFSETQ. The CDR3 is 15 amino acids. V was pared by 3 bases and J by 5 bases, with 2 bases of the junction left unmatched. The CDR3 DNA reads as TGCGCCAGCAGCTCCGGACTAGCGGGGACCGGGGAGCTGTTTTTT. Amino acid sequence: CASSSGLAGTGELFF.

This clonotype has ten or more counts. The chain recombines TRBV20-1 with TRBJ2-7; D unresolved. V dropped 4 bases and J dropped 2 bases, with 12 bases sitting between them. Per germline, CDR1 DFQATT and CDR2 SNEGSKA (reference sequence). The CDR3 has 13 residues. CDR3 residues: CSAKGGPTYEQYF. CDR3 sequence (DNA): TGCAGTGCTAAGGGTGGACCGACCTACGAGCAGTACTTC.

This clonotype appeared many times. CDR3 loop: CASSRLAGWRFF. The CDR3 DNA reads TGTGCCAGCAGCCGCTTGGCAGGGTGGAGATTCTTC. This chain connects TRBV21-1 to TRBJ2-1; the tabulated D call, TRBD1, remains unverified against the DNA. TRBV21-1 has pseudogene status. This CDR3 region has 12 residues.

This clonotype was counted many times. The V gene is TRBV28, the J gene TRBJ2-3; D uncertain. The CDR3 covers 15 residues. Trimming stripped 5 bases from V and 2 bases from J, with 14 bases between. CDR1 is MDHEN and CDR2 is SYDVKM in the germline V gene. The CDR3 reads CASSPPLIVTDTQYF. In nucleotides, the CDR3 is TGTGCCAGCAGTCCCCCCCTAATCGTCACAGATACGCAGTATTTT.